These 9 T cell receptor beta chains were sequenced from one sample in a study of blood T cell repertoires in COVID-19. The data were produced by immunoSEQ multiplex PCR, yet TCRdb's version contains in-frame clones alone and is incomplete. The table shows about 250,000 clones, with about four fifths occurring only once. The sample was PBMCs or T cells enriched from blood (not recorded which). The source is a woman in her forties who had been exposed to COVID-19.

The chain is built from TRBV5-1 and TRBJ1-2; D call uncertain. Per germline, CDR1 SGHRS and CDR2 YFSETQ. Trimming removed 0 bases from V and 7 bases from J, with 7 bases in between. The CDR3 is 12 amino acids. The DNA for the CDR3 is TGCGCCAGCAGCTTGGGCGGTGTTGGCTACACCTTC. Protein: CASSLGGVGYTF.

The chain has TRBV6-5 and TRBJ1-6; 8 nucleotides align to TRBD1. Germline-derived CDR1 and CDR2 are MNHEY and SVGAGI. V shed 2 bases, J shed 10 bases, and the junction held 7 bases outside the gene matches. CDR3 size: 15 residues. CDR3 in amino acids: CASSYTRQGLSPLHF. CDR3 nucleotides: TGTGCCAGCAGTTACACCAGACAGGGGCTATCACCCCTCCACTTT.

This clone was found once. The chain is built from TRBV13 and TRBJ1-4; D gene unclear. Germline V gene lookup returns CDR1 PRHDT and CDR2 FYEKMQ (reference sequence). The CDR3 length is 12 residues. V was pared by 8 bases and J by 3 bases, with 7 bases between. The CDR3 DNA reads TGTGCCAGCCCTGCGGCTAATGAAAAACTGTTTTTT. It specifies CASPAANEKLFF.

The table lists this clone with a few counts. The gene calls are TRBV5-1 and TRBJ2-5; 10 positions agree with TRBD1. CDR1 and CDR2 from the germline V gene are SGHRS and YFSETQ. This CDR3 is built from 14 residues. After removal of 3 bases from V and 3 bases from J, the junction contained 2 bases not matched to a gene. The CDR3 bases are TGCGCCAGCAGCTCAGGGACAGGGGAAGAGACCCAGTACTTC. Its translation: CASSSGTGEETQYF.

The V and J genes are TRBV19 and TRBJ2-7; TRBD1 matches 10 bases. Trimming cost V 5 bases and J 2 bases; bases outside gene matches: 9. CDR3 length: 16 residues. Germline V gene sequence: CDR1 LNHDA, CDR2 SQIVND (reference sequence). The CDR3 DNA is TGTGCCAGTAGTTCGGTCCGGGACAGGGGAGCCTACGAGCAGTACTTC. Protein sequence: CASSSVRDRGAYEQYF.

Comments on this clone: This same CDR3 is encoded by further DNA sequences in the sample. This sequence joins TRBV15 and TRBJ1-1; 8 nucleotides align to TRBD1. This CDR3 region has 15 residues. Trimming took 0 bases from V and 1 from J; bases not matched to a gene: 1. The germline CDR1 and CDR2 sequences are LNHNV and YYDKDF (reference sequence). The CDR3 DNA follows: TGTGCCACCAGCAGAGATGGACAGGGGAACACTGAAGCTTTCTTT. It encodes CATSRDGQGNTEAFF.

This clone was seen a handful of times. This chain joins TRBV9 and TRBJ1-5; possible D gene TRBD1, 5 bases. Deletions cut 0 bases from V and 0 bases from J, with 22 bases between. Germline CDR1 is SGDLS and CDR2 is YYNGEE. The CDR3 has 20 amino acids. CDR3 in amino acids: CASSVEPPRQPLGSNQPQHF. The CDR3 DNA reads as TGTGCCAGCAGCGTAGAACCCCCGAGACAGCCCTTAGGTAGCAATCAGCCCCAGCATTTT.

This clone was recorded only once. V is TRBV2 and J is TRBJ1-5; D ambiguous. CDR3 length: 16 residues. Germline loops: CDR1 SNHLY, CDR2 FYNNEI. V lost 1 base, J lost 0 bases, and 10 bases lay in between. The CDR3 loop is CASSEGATDSNQPQHF. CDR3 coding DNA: TGTGCCAGCAGTGAAGGGGCGACGGATAGCAATCAGCCCCAGCATTTT.

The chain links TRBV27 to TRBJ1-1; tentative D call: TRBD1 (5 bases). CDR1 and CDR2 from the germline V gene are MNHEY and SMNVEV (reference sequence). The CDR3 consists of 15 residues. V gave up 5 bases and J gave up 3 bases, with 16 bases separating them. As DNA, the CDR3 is TGTGCCAGCAGTCCCAATTCTCAGGGTCACACTGAAGCTTTCTTT. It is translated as CASSPNSQGHTEAFF.